The T cell receptor (beta chain) described here comes from a study of molecular identifiers for immune sequencing clone quantification. Study context: Replicate runs used RNA from about 20,000 or 100,000 naive CD8 cells, which was split five ways into aliquots, and four of those aliquots were then sequenced. Study-wide results and caveats: Among effectors, clones above 20 RNA copies held over 98% of molecules; among naive cells, under 1%.

Germline CDR1 is LGHNA and CDR2 is YNFKEQ. Trimming shortened V by 0 bases and J by 2 bases, and 8 bases separated the two germline ends. CDR3 size: 14 residues. MiXCR, run by TCRdb on the PCR reads, gives a single entry per CDR3 protein. The table shows about half a million distinct CDR3 sequences, with roughly 25% occurring only once. As for this clonotype: Its antigen is still unknown.

The sequence was collected from a human donor in good health. Some libraries in this study had Jurkat cell RNA spiked in. The V and J genes are TRBV4-2 and TRBJ2-7, with a possible D match to TRBD2 (5 bases). The sample taken for sequencing was naive CD8+ T cells from blood, with Jurkat cell RNA spiked in. Subset described: FACS-sorted CD8+CD4-CCR7+CD45RA+ naive T cells. CDR3 region: CASSQEGAAYEQYF. The CDR3, as DNA: TGTGCCAGCAGCCAAGAAGGAGCGGCCTACGAGCAGTACTTC.